This entry lists 11 T cell receptor beta chains sequenced from one sample in a study of T cell repertoires in cytomegalovirus infection. No antigen has been assigned to these receptors. TCRdb reprocessed the reads via MiXCR and lists one record per CDR3 protein. The sample comprises approximately 100,000 distinct CDR3 sequences, roughly two fifths of which are singletons, and about 74% rests with the top ten. The source material was CD8+ T cells from cultured PBMCs, sampled from culture after CMV antigen stimulation. These receptors came from a human donor in good health (CMV status not recorded). Some clones in this sample may be carry-over from other donors' samples.

This clonotype was recorded a few times. This chain joins TRBV19 and TRBJ1-1; 10 nucleotides line up with TRBD1. The CDR3 is 14 amino acids. Germline V gives CDR1 LNHDA, CDR2 SQIVND (reference sequence). V shed 6 bases and J 5 bases; nucleotides not matched to a gene: 6. CDR3 amino acids: CASSRDRGGTEAFF. The CDR3 DNA follows: TGTGCCAGTAGCCGGGACAGGGGAGGGACTGAAGCTTTCTTT.

The chain uses TRBV20-1 and TRBJ2-7; D is uncertain. This CDR3 is 13 amino acids long. CDR1 is DFQATT and CDR2 is SNEGSKA in the germline V gene (reference sequence). The V and J ends lost 6 bases and 1 base respectively, with 13 bases between them. Here the CDR3 DNA reads TGCAGTGCCCCGGGCAGAGGTTCCTACGAGCAGTACTTC. Its protein is CSAPGRGSYEQYF.

This chain links TRBV4-1 with TRBJ2-5; 8 bases fit TRBD2. This CDR3 is built from 15 residues. Germline V CDR1 and CDR2: MGHRA, YSYEKL. J lost 5 bases, V lost 4 bases, and 9 bases had no gene match. The CDR3 spells CASSREAGAGETQYF. Here the CDR3 DNA reads TGCGCCAGCAGCCGAGAAGCGGGGGCGGGGGAGACCCAGTACTTC.

In its sample, this clonotype is medium-sized. The gene calls are TRBV11-2 and TRBJ1-6; D is undetermined. The CDR3 is 17 amino acids. Germline V gene data show CDR1 as SGHAT and CDR2 as FQNNGV. Trimming took 5 bases from V and 7 from J, leaving 21 bases between them. The CDR3 nucleotides read TGTGCCAGCAGCCTGAAAGGAAGGGCTTCGAAGAATTCACCCCTCCACTTT. It yields the protein CASSLKGRASKNSPLHF.

The chain combines TRBV7-4 with TRBJ2-7; 14 nucleotides line up with TRBD2. The ends lost 4 bases at V and 2 bases at J; junction bases unmatched: 10. Germline-derived CDR1 and CDR2 are SGHVT and SQSDAQ. There are 18 residues in the CDR3. The CDR3 is CASSSLSQTSGGAYEQYF. Written as DNA, the CDR3 is TGTGCCAGCAGCTCGCTTTCCCAGACTAGCGGGGGGGCCTACGAGCAGTACTTC.

V gene TRBV27 combines with J gene TRBJ2-3; 9 positions match TRBD2. The junction had 5 bases not matched to a gene; V was cut back by 3 bases and J by 7 bases. This CDR3 is built from 14 residues. Germline V gene data show CDR1 as MNHEY and CDR2 as SMNVEV (reference sequence). The CDR3 loop is CASSFGGGAYTQYF. The CDR3 bases are TGTGCCAGCAGTTTCGGCGGGGGGGCCTATACGCAGTATTTT.

V is TRBV2 and J is TRBJ2-1, with 9 bases fitting TRBD2. Germline V lookup: CDR1 SNHLY, CDR2 FYNNEI. The J segment lost 9 bases and the V segment lost 5 bases, leaving 11 bases of the junction unmatched. The CDR3 runs 15 residues. This CDR3 is CASSPGGGAVVEQFF. CDR3 DNA: TGTGCCAGCAGTCCTGGCGGGGGGGCGGTCGTTGAGCAGTTCTTC.

This clonotype was seen a few times. This chain links TRBV7-6 with TRBJ2-3; TRBD2 is a possible D gene (7 bases). V was trimmed by 0 bases and J by 6 bases, leaving 16 bases between them. Germline-derived CDR1 and CDR2 are SGHVS and FNYEAQ. The CDR3 is 16 residues long. CDR3 amino acids: CASSLAGGGTGDTQYF. The CDR3 bases are TGTGCCAGCAGCTTAGCCGGCGGGGGAACAGGGGATACGCAGTATTTT. Variable domain in full (rest from reference TRBV7-6 and TRBJ2-3): GAGVSQSPRYKVTKRGQDVALRCDPISGHVSLYWYRQALGQGPEFLTYFNYEAQQDKSGLPNDRFSAERPEGSISTLTIQRTEQRDSAMYRCASSLAGGGTGDTQYFGPGTRLTVL.

This clonotype occurred a few times. The chain combines TRBV27 with TRBJ1-2, with TRBD1 identical over 10 bases. This CDR3 spans 13 amino acids. The ends lost 6 bases at V and 8 bases at J; junction bases unmatched: 6. The germline V gene has CDR1 MNHEY and CDR2 SMNVEV (reference sequence). As DNA, the CDR3 is TGTGCCAGCAGAACGGACAGGGGGGACGGCTACACCTTC. It encodes CASRTDRGDGYTF.

The chain joins TRBV9 to TRBJ1-2; 8 bases line up with TRBD1. CDR3 length: 14 amino acids. The J segment lost 6 bases and the V segment lost 3 bases, leaving 7 bases of the junction unmatched. Germline CDR1 SGDLS, CDR2 YYNGEE. The CDR3 bases are TGTGCCAGCAGCGCAGGGGGCAGAGGGGATGGCTACACCTTC. It codes for CASSAGGRGDGYTF.

This clonotype was observed a handful of times. The chain links TRBV29-1 to TRBJ2-5, with TRBD2 as a possible D gene (5 bases). V was clipped by 0 bases and J by 3 bases, with 11 bases between them. The germline V gene encodes CDR1 SQVTM and CDR2 ANQGSEA. This CDR3 spans 14 amino acids. The CDR3 sequence: CSVEDGKGEETQYF. CDR3 nucleotides: TGCAGCGTTGAAGATGGGAAGGGAGAAGAGACCCAGTACTTC.